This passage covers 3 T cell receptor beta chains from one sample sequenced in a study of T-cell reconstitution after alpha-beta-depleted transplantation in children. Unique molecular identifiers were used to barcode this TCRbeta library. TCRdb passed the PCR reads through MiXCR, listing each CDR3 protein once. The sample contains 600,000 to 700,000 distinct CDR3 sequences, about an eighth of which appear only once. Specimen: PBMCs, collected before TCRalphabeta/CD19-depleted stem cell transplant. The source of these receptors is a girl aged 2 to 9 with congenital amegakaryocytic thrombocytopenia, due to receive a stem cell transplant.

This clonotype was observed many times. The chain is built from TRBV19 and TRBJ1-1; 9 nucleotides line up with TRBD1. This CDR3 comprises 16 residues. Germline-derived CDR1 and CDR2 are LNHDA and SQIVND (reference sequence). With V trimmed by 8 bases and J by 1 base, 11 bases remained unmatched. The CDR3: CASGTGNPGGNTEAFF. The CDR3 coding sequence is TGTGCCAGTGGGACAGGGAACCCGGGAGGGAACACTGAAGCTTTCTTT.

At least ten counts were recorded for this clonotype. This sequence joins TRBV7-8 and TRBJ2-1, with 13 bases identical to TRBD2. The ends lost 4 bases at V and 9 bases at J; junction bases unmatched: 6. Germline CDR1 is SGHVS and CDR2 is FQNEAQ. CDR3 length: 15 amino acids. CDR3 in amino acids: CASSSWTSGSLEQFF. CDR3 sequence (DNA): TGTGCCAGCAGCTCTTGGACTAGCGGGAGTCTTGAGCAGTTCTTC.

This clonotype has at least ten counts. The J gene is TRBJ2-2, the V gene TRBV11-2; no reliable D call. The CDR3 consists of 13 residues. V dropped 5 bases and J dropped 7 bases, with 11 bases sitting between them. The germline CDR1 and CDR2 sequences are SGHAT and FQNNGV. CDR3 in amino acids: CASSPRLIGELFF. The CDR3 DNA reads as TGTGCCAGCAGCCCCAGGCTTATCGGGGAGCTGTTTTTT.